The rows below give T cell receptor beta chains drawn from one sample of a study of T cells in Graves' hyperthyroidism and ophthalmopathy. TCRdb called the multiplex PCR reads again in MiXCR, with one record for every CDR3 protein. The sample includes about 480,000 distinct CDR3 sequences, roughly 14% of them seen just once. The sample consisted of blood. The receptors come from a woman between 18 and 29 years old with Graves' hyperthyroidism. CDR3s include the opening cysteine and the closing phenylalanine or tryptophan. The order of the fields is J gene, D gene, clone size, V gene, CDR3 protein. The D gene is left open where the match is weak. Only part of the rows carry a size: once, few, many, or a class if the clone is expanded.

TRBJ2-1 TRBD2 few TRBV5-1 CASRAGLAGVLNEQFF
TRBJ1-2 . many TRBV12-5 CASGLGLVRGYGYTF
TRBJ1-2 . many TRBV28 CASSSPNDYGYTF
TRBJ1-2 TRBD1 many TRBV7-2 CASSLQGNGYTF
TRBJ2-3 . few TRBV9 CASSWGINTDTQYF
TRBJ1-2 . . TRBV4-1 CASSRILDYGYTF
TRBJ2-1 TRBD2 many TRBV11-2 CASSSLAGVGNEQFF
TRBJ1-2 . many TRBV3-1 CASSQEGVGGYTF
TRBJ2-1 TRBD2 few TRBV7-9 CASSWGTSGSSYNEQFF
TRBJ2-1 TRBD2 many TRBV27 CASRRSSGSSYNEQFF
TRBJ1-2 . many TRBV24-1 CATETLGYGYTF
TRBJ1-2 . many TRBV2 CASSEGMGDSYGYTF
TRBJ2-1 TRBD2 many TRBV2 CASKAPSGRGNEQFF
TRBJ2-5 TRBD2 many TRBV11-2 CASSPRGLNQETQYF
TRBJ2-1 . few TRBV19 CASRAQGNEQFF
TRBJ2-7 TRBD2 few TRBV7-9 CASGLAGGYEQYF
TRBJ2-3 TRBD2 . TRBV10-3 CAISELAVSTDTQYF
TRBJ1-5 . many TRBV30 CAWSVLGNQPQHF
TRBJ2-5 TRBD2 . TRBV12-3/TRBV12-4 CASRAGTSGSETQYF
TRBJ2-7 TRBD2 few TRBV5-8 CASSFRLAGLVEQYF
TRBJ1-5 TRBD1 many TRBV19 CASRVQGWSNQPQHF
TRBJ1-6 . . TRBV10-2 CASLSFGEDSPLHF
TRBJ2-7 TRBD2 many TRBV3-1 CASSETPGGANEQYF
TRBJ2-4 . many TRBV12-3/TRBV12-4 CASSFRGRGNIQYF
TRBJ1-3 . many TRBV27 CASSRDITGNTIYF
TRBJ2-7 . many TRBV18 CASSPPGTYEQYF
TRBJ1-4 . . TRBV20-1 CSARDIAGGADNEKLFF
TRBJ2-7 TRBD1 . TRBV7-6 CASSPRGDRGRSYEQYF
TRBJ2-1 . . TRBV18 CASSPSPNNEQFF
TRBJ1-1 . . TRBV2 CASSDQGLANTEAFF
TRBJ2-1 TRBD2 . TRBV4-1 CASSHKPGLASHNEQFF
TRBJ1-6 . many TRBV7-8 CASSLEVAGSGSPLHF
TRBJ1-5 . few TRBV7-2 CASSLGGGKQPQHF
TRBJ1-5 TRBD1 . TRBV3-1 CASSQGYRGSNQPQHF
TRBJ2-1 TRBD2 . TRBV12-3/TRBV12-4 CASSLPELAENNEQFF
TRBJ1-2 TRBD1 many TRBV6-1 CASSARGHYGYTF
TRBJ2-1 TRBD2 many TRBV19 CASSDPELADYSYNEQFF
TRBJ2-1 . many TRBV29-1 CSVEDGKQNYNEQFF
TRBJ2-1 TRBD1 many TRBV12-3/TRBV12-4 CASTAGTGFDEQFF
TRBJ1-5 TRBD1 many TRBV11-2 CASSLDRLTGFEQPQHF
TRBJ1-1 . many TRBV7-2 CASSLESLGAEAFF
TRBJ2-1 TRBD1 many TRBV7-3 CASSSTGFEQFF
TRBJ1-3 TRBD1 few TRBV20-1 CSANQGAGNTIYF